This TCR beta chain was sequenced for a study of blood T cell repertoires in COVID-19. About the research overall: Symptom resolution, clearance, or two negative PCRs marked donors in Cohort 3 as recovered. COVID-19 samples collected from the United States, Italy and Spain covered acute and convalescent phases.

Assignments of participants to cohorts depended upon their own reported clinical history. The CDR3 is made up of 11 amino acids. Trimming cost V 6 bases and J 5 bases, with 10 bases left between them. Per the germline V gene, CDR1 is DFQATT and CDR2 is SNEGSKA (reference sequence). Methods used by the authors: Cell counts per sample came from amplifying reference gene primers. Here immunoSEQ multiplex PCR was the method, and the copy in TCRdb shows in-frame clones only, minus some. D and trimming come from the DNA, and the V and J calls and clone size come from that table. The sample lists approximately 210,000 clones; around nine tenths were seen once.

The material sequenced was PBMCs or T cells enriched from blood (not recorded which). The V gene is TRBV20-1, the J gene TRBJ1-1; maybe TRBD1 (6 bases). The receptor was derived from a man under 40 in a cohort exposed to, infected with or recovered from COVID-19 (not recorded which). The CDR3 loop is CSAVTGTEAFF. In DNA, the CDR3 is TGCAGTGCAGTAACAGGGACTGAAGCTTTCTTT.